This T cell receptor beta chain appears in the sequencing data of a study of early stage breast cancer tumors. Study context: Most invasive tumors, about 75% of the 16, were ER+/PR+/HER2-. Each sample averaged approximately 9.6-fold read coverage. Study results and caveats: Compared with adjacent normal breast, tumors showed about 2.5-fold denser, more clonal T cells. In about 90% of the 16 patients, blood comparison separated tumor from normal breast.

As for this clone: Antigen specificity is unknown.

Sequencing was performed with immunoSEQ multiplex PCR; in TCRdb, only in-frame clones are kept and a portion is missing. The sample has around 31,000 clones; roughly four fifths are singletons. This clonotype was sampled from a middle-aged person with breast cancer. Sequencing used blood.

CDR3 bases: TGTGCCATCAGTCACTCTGGAAACACCATATATTTT. Encoded protein: CAISHSGNTIYF. V and J are TRBV10-3 and TRBJ1-3; no reliable D call. The germline V gene has CDR1 ENHRY and CDR2 SYGVKD. V lost 5 bases, J lost 0 bases, and 2 bases lay in between. The CDR3 totals 12 residues.